The source of this T cell receptor (beta chain) is a study of CD8+CD57+ T cells in acquired aplastic anemia. Study-level findings and limits: More than 25 was the count of CD8+ CDR3 sequences that patients shared with controls.

The CDR3 loop spans 15 amino acids. The V end lost 0 bases, the J end lost 5 bases, and 10 bases lay between the germline ends. CDR1 is SGHDN and CDR2 is FVKESK in the germline V gene. Points on this clonotype: What it binds is not known.

CDR3 and TCR beta VDJ profiling relied on a genomic DNA template. TCRdb independently ran MiXCR on the reads; one entry per CDR3 protein. The sample shows some 280,000 distinct CDR3 sequences, 50% to 70% of them seen only once. The source material was sorted CD4+, CD8+, or CD8+CD57+ T cells (not recorded which) from PBMCs. The TCR was taken from a human donor with severe aplastic anemia or a healthy control (not recorded which). V and J are TRBV14 and TRBJ1-4, with D maybe TRBD1 (5 bases). Here the CDR3 reads CASSQDGRGNEKLFF. The CDR3, as DNA: TGTGCCAGCAGCCAAGATGGGCGGGGCAATGAAAAACTGTTTTTT. Together with reference TRBV14 and TRBJ1-4, the CDR3 gives the full variable domain: EAGVTQFPSHSVIEKGQTVTLRCDPISGHDNLYWYRRVMGKEIKFLLHFVKESKQDESGMPNNRFLAERTGGTYSTLKVQPAELEDSGVYFCASSQDGRGNEKLFFGSGTQLSVL.